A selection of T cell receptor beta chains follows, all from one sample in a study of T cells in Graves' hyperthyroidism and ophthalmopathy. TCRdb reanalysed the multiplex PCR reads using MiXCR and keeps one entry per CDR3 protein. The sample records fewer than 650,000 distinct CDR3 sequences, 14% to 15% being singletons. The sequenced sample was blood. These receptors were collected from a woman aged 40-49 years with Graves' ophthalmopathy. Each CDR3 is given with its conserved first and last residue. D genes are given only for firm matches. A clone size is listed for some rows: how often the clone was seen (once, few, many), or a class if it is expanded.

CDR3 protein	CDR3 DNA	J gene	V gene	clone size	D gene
CAISEKGEDTEAFF	TGTGCCATCAGTGAGAAAGGGGAGGACACTGAAGCTTTCTTT	TRBJ1-1	TRBV10-3	many	.
CASSLRGGTAGELFF	TGTGCCAGCAGCTTACGCGGCGGGACCGCTGGGGAGCTGTTTTTT	TRBJ2-2	TRBV11-2	few	.
CASSQGYGLADEQYF	TGTGCCAGCAGCCAAGGGTACGGGCTAGCTGACGAGCAGTACTTC	TRBJ2-7	TRBV3-1	.	.
CASSQRDRVYEQYF	TGTGCCAGCAGTCAACGGGACAGGGTCTACGAGCAGTACTTC	TRBJ2-7	TRBV27	.	TRBD1
CASSIGADSYGYTF	TGTGCCAGTAGTATAGGGGCAGATTCATATGGCTACACCTTC	TRBJ1-2	TRBV19	many	.
CASSPLDRATSGNTIYF	TGTGCCAGCAGTCCTCTAGACAGGGCAACCTCTGGAAACACCATATATTTT	TRBJ1-3	TRBV12-3/TRBV12-4	.	TRBD1
CASSAFSGNTEAFF	TGTGCCAGCAGCGCTTTTAGTGGGAACACTGAAGCTTTCTTT	TRBJ1-1	TRBV12-3/TRBV12-4	many	.
CASRSGASNYGYTF	TGTGCCAGCAGATCGGGGGCGTCGAACTATGGCTACACCTTC	TRBJ1-2	TRBV28	many	.
CASSSGTRYGYTF	TGTGCCAGCAGTTCCGGGACGCGCTATGGCTACACCTTC	TRBJ1-2	TRBV12-3/TRBV12-4	many	.
CSAGTSGSEMGSYEQYF	TGCAGTGCTGGGACTAGCGGGAGCGAGATGGGATCCTACGAGCAGTACTTC	TRBJ2-7	TRBV20-1	many	TRBD2
CASSLSQGLNYGYTF	TGTGCCAGCAGCTTGTCGCAGGGACTTAACTATGGCTACACCTTC	TRBJ1-2	TRBV7-2	.	.
CASSERQAFSGNTIYF	TGTGCCAGCAGTGAACGACAGGCGTTCTCTGGAAACACCATATATTTT	TRBJ1-3	TRBV6-1	.	.
CAIREYSNQPQHF	TGTGCCATCAGGGAATATAGCAATCAGCCCCAGCATTTT	TRBJ1-5	TRBV10-3	many	.
CSARPQGLGNQPQHF	TGCAGTGCTAGACCGCAGGGGCTGGGCAATCAGCCCCAGCATTTT	TRBJ1-5	TRBV20-1	once	.
CASSQDGAGNAYGYTF	TGCGCCAGCAGCCAAGACGGGGCAGGGAACGCGTATGGCTACACCTTC	TRBJ1-2	TRBV4-1	many	.
CATAPWWELGPGELFF	TGTGCCACTGCCCCTTGGTGGGAGTTGGGCCCCGGGGAGCTGTTTTTT	TRBJ2-2	TRBV6-5	many	.
CASSTIVGGGRETQYF	TGTGCCAGCAGTACGATTGTTGGGGGCGGACGAGAGACCCAGTACTTC	TRBJ2-5	TRBV28	many	.
CSARVQGRLTEAFF	TGCAGTGCTAGAGTTCAGGGAAGACTAACTGAAGCTTTCTTT	TRBJ1-1	TRBV20-1	.	.
CSARVSQRDRTNYGYTF	TGCAGTGCTAGAGTAAGCCAACGGGACAGGACTAACTATGGCTACACCTTC	TRBJ1-2	TRBV20-1	many	TRBD1
CASSSRDRPQHF	TGTGCCAGCAGCTCCCGGGACAGGCCCCAGCATTTT	TRBJ1-5	TRBV11-3	few	TRBD1
CASRARQGGFEPQHF	TGTGCCAGTAGGGCTCGGCAGGGCGGTTTTGAGCCCCAGCATTTT	TRBJ1-5	TRBV19	many	.
CASSTSGMKAYEQYF	TGTGCCAGCAGCACTAGCGGGATGAAAGCCTACGAGCAGTACTTC	TRBJ2-7	TRBV12-3/TRBV12-4	once	TRBD2
CASSITSGLSYEQYF	TGTGCCAGTAGTATAACTAGCGGACTTTCCTACGAGCAGTACTTC	TRBJ2-7	TRBV19	few	TRBD2
CASSKGQHSNQPQHF	TGTGCCAGCAGCAAGGGACAGCATAGCAATCAGCCCCAGCATTTT	TRBJ1-5	TRBV5-6	many	TRBD1
CASSPAGQGLRVTEAFF	TGTGCCAGCAGTCCGGCGGGACAGGGTTTGAGAGTCACTGAAGCTTTCTTT	TRBJ1-1	TRBV27	.	TRBD1
CASSFTQGNTEAFF	TGTGCCAGCAGTTTTACACAGGGGAACACTGAAGCTTTCTTT	TRBJ1-1	TRBV28	many	.
CSAPQTGLQQPQHF	TGCAGTGCTCCTCAAACTGGGCTGCAGCAGCCCCAGCATTTT	TRBJ1-5	TRBV20-1	few	.
CSAAQGNYGYTF	TGCAGCGCCGCACAGGGTAACTATGGCTACACCTTC	TRBJ1-2	TRBV29-1	many	.
CASSLQGSNQPQHF	TGTGCCAGCAGTTTACAGGGGAGCAATCAGCCCCAGCATTTT	TRBJ1-5	TRBV12-3/TRBV12-4	many	.
CASRMTGKETQYF	TGTGCCAGCAGAATGACAGGGAAAGAGACCCAGTACTTC	TRBJ2-5	TRBV27	few	TRBD1
CASSSPRPEAFF	TGTGCCAGCAGCTCCCCTCGTCCTGAAGCTTTCTTT	TRBJ1-1	TRBV7-2	many	.
CASSQEGPDTEAFF	TGTGCCAGCAGCCAAGAGGGTCCAGACACTGAAGCTTTCTTT	TRBJ1-1	TRBV4-2	many	.
CATQTGPQETQYF	TGTGCCACCCAGACAGGGCCACAAGAGACCCAGTACTTC	TRBJ2-5	TRBV10-3	few	TRBD1
CAIRTDRMNTEAFF	TGTGCCATCAGAACCGACAGGATGAACACTGAAGCTTTCTTT	TRBJ1-1	TRBV10-3	.	.
CAWTGQQNSPLHF	TGTGCCTGGACGGGACAACAAAATTCACCCCTCCACTTT	TRBJ1-6	TRBV30	few	.
CSARVGRENTQYF	TGCAGTGCTAGAGTCGGGAGGGAGAACACCCAGTACTTC	TRBJ2-5	TRBV20-1	few	TRBD2
CASSLSSTKGQGYGYTF	TGTGCCAGCAGCTTATCCTCAACAAAGGGGCAGGGCTATGGCTACACCTTC	TRBJ1-2	TRBV7-3	many	.
CSASRDPGQGFDQPQHF	TGCAGTGCTAGTAGAGACCCGGGACAGGGTTTTGATCAGCCCCAGCATTTT	TRBJ1-5	TRBV20-1	.	TRBD1
CASSTRTGSSFSGANVLTF	TGTGCCAGCAGCACACGGACAGGGTCATCGTTTTCTGGGGCCAACGTCCTGACTTTC	TRBJ2-6	TRBV3-1	few	TRBD1
CASSRDSFPGELFF	TGTGCCAGCAGCCGGGACAGTTTCCCCGGGGAGCTGTTTTTT	TRBJ2-2	TRBV12-3/TRBV12-4	.	TRBD1
CAKTTGGSGNTIYF	TGTGCCAAGACGACAGGGGGGAGTGGAAACACCATATATTTT	TRBJ1-3	TRBV19	few	TRBD1
CASSSNSDPYEQYF	TGTGCCAGCAGTTCAAACTCAGACCCCTACGAGCAGTACTTC	TRBJ2-7	TRBV6-2/TRBV6-3	.	.
CASSQDFPNTEAFF	TGCGCCAGCAGCCAAGACTTCCCGAACACTGAAGCTTTCTTT	TRBJ1-1	TRBV4-3	.	.
CAISESNGQGAFF	TGTGCCATCAGTGAGTCGAACGGACAAGGAGCTTTCTTT	TRBJ1-1	TRBV10-3	.	.
CASSPFLGRETQYF	TGTGCCAGCAGCCCCTTTTTGGGGCGAGAGACCCAGTACTTC	TRBJ2-5	TRBV12-3/TRBV12-4	many	.
CASSQFHRDTEAFF	TGTGCCAGCAGCCAATTTCACAGGGACACTGAAGCTTTCTTT	TRBJ1-1	TRBV4-2	few	.
CSASWGAYSNQPQHF	TGCAGTGCTAGTTGGGGGGCATATAGCAATCAGCCCCAGCATTTT	TRBJ1-5	TRBV20-1	many	.
CASSEKQGNYEQYF	TGTGCCAGCAGTGAAAAACAGGGTAACTACGAGCAGTACTTC	TRBJ2-7	TRBV12-3/TRBV12-4	many	.
CASSGLEGTNIQYF	TGTGCCAGCAGTGGACTTGAGGGTACAAACATTCAGTACTTC	TRBJ2-4	TRBV6-1	few	.
CASSLGGGGDIQYF	TGTGCCAGCAGCTTAGGAGGAGGGGGGGACATTCAGTACTTC	TRBJ2-4	TRBV7-9	.	.
CASTRGGHGNTIYF	TGTGCCAGCACCCGAGGCGGGCACGGAAACACCATATATTTT	TRBJ1-3	TRBV12-3/TRBV12-4	many	.
CASSSTGGWNQPQHF	TGTGCCAGCAGTTCGACAGGGGGCTGGAATCAGCCCCAGCATTTT	TRBJ1-5	TRBV28	many	TRBD1
CASSQEWTSYEQYF	TGTGCCAGCAGCCAAGAGTGGACCTCCTACGAGCAGTACTTC	TRBJ2-7	TRBV4-2	many	.
CASSYETSGSYEQYF	TGTGCCAGCAGTTATGAGACTAGCGGTTCCTACGAGCAGTACTTC	TRBJ2-7	TRBV6-2/TRBV6-3	many	TRBD2
CSARDSSYTF	TGCAGTGCAAGGGACAGTAGCTACACCTTC	TRBJ1-2	TRBV20-1	many	TRBD1